This T cell receptor beta chain was identified during a study of CD8 T cells in ankylosing spondylitis (dated by TCRdb to 2016 to 2017). In terms of the full investigation: To find TCR variants linked to disease, the study profiled T cell receptor beta repertoires in ankylosing spondylitis patients and healthy donors. Peripheral blood was sampled, and synovial fluid was additionally collected from ankylosing spondylitis patients. The full study cohort comprised about 23 ankylosing spondylitis patients and over a hundred healthy donors. Overall study results and their limits: A TCR beta motif made up of several highly homologous amino acid variants appeared to be characteristic of blood from ankylosing spondylitis patients. According to the report, matched synovial fluid samples from ankylosing spondylitis patients were significantly enriched for the disease-linked clones. The disease-linked clones had a CD8+ phenotype and were found at relatively low frequencies in peripheral blood. Some motif variants were previously reported in synovial fluid and blood of reactive arthritis patients, suggesting common disease-initiation mechanisms.

Taken from cysteine to phenylalanine, the CDR3 has 14 residues. Of the read, only the CDR3 DNA is kept; its 42 bases are in frame from base 1. V was cut back by 2 bases and J by 5 bases, leaving a gap of 12 bases between them. CDR1 MNHEY and CDR2 SVGEGT are derived from the germline V gene. For this clonotype: Its target antigen remains unknown. Base qualities are not at hand, and no much larger clone is one base apart.

TCRdb lists the instrument as Illumina HiSeq 2500. Quantitative 5'-RACE with molecular barcodes was used to prepare TCR beta libraries. In the original analysis: A new computational method based on a probabilistic model of VDJ rearrangement was used to identify disease-linked TCR variants. In-frame beta chains were kept once TCRdb had trimmed the public reads at Q25 with fastp and called clones with MiXCR. All rows with the same CDR3 protein become a single entry with the most common DNA and genes. The V and J calls come from TCRdb's annotation, not from the publication. A total of just over 350,000 distinct CDR3 sequences appear in this sample, 20% to 25% of them only once. The ten largest account for around 13% of the sample.

The chain links TRBV6-2 or TRBV6-3 with TRBJ2-5; the D gene is possibly TRBD1 or TRBD2, each agreeing over 7 bases. The material sequenced was blood, either unsorted or a sorted T cell fraction (not recorded which). This TCR came from a male donor with ankylosing spondylitis or in good health (not recorded which). The bases read TGTGCCAGCAGTTACGCTCAGGGGGGGGAGACCCAGTACTTC. Its coded protein is CASSYAQGGETQYF.